This T cell receptor (beta chain) was profiled in a study of blood T cells in healthy people across ages. This clonotype turned up a few times. The authors ran a second PCR of roughly 6 to 12 cycles using a sample-barcoded 5' primer and a J-beta primer mix. A template-switch adaptor with 12 random nucleotides tagged each cDNA molecule. A single record per CDR3 protein comes from TCRdb applying MiXCR to the 5' RACE reads. The sample holds 780,000 or so distinct CDR3 sequences; roughly 50% are singletons and the top ten take roughly 25%. Researchers collected roughly 10 milliliters of peripheral blood from every single donor. Germline assignment: CDR1 DFQATT and CDR2 SNEGSKA (reference sequence). The CDR3 covers 17 residues. The ends lost 7 bases at V and 3 bases at J; junction bases unmatched: 18.

This chain joins TRBV20-1 and TRBJ2-1, with TRBD1 identical over 7 bases. Material: blood. The receptor's source is a middle-aged man in good health. CDR3 region: CSVSEQGRTWGYNEQFF. CDR3 coding DNA: TGCAGTGTATCGGAACAGGGGAGAACTTGGGGCTACAATGAGCAGTTCTTC.